The entry below describes one T cell receptor (beta chain). What it recognizes is unknown. The method was immunoSEQ multiplex PCR; TCRdb's version includes in-frame clones alone and lacks a portion of them. The sample holds 200,000 to 250,000 clones, around 80% seen once. This specimen belongs to a study of cytomegalovirus exposure and HLA in healthy donors. Study in general: The 90 to 150 validation repertoires used a platform that matched the one used for the approximately 610 first-cohort repertoires, as a later analysis reported.

The CDR3 loop spans 12 amino acids. V lost 10 bases and J 2 bases, leaving 12 bases between the germline ends. CDR1 and CDR2 from the germline V gene are MDHEN and SYDVKM. General study results and limits: The study listed under 200 cytomegalovirus-associated TCR beta chains. It was reported that the classifier diagnosed cytomegalovirus status with high specificity and sensitivity in both the original and validation cohorts. Many donors carried some public TCRs, although rarity characterized most TCR sequences.

The rearrangement links TRBV28 to TRBJ2-7; the D is unclear. Sequencing input: PBMCs. The TCR sequence derives from a woman in her twenties or thirties in good health and CMV-seropositive. CDR3 sequence (DNA): TGTGCCACCTACAGCGATACCTACGAGCAGTACTTC. Residues: CATYSDTYEQYF.